This is a list of T cell receptor beta chains from one sample in a study of blood T cell repertoires in COVID-19. Sequenced by immunoSEQ multiplex PCR; TCRdb stores in-frame clones only, minus some. The repertoire holds some 100,000 clones, approximately 84% seen once, with more than 20% in the top ten. The sample taken for sequencing was peripheral blood. The source is an older man with active or convalescent COVID-19. Each CDR3 is given with its conserved first and last residue. Fields, in order: J gene, D gene, clone size, V gene, CDR3 DNA, CDR3 protein. A D gene is named only where the DNA matches it firmly. Clone size appears in some rows only: once, few, many, or a class for an expanded clone.

TRBJ2-7	NA	NA	TRBV12-3/TRBV12-4	TGTGCCAGCAGGAAGGACAGTTCCTACGAGCAGTACTTC	CASRKDSSYEQYF
TRBJ2-1	TRBD2	NA	TRBV7-2	TGTGCCAGCCGGGCCGGCGGGGGGCGCCGCAATGAGCAGTTCTTC	CASRAGGGRRNEQFF
TRBJ2-2	NA	NA	TRBV11-3	TGTGCCAGCAGCCAAGGGAGTGGTGGGGAGCTGTTTTTT	CASSQGSGGELFF
TRBJ2-7	NA	NA	TRBV7-9	TGTGCCAGCAGCTTAGGGGGCGTCGAGCAGTACTTC	CASSLGGVEQYF
TRBJ1-2	TRBD1	NA	TRBV7-2	TGTGCCAGCAGCAAAAGGGCGTGGACAGGGGCTTCCTATGGCTACACCTTC	CASSKRAWTGASYGYTF
TRBJ2-2	NA	NA	TRBV5-5	TGTGCCAGCAGCTTGGGCCCCAGGACCGGGGAGCTGTTTTTT	CASSLGPRTGELFF
TRBJ1-2	TRBD1	NA	TRBV5-6	TGTGCCAGCAGATCCGGGACAGGCGACCCCTATGGCTACACCTTC	CASRSGTGDPYGYTF
TRBJ2-7	TRBD2	NA	TRBV7-9	TGTGCCAGCAGCTTACTAGCGGGGATTAACAGTTGGAACTTC	CASSLLAGINSWNF
TRBJ2-5	TRBD2	NA	TRBV5-1	TGCGCCAGCAGCCCTTGGGAGCGGGGGGCCCCAGAGACCCAGTACTTC	CASSPWERGAPETQYF
TRBJ2-2	NA	many	TRBV7-9	TGTGCCAGCAGCCCCACGGAGGAAGGAGACTCCGGGGAGCTGTTTTTT	CASSPTEEGDSGELFF
TRBJ2-7	TRBD1	NA	TRBV5-6	TGTGCCAGCAGCTTGGGAGGGGGCGCCGTGCGGGAGCAGTACTTC	CASSLGGGAVREQYF
TRBJ1-2	TRBD1	NA	TRBV7-3	TGTGCCAGCAGCCGGAGAGGACAGGGGTTAGAGGGCTACACCTTC	CASSRRGQGLEGYTF
TRBJ1-3	TRBD1	NA	TRBV2	TGTGCCAGCAGGCCCACTGACAGGGGCTCTGGAAACACCATATATTTT	CASRPTDRGSGNTIYF
TRBJ1-3	NA	NA	TRBV4-1	TGCGCCAGCAGCCAAGAGCGGTACTCTGGAAACACCATATATTTT	CASSQERYSGNTIYF
TRBJ1-1	TRBD1	NA	TRBV10-3	TGTGCCATCAGTGAAAGGGGGCAGGGTTACACTGAAGCTTTCTTT	CAISERGQGYTEAFF
TRBJ1-4	TRBD1	NA	TRBV5-1	TGCGCCAGCAGCTTGGGACAGGGTCAAGAAAAACTGTTTTTT	CASSLGQGQEKLFF
TRBJ1-1	TRBD1	NA	TRBV9	TGTGCCAGCAGCGCCCGACAGGGATTCGAAGCTTTCTTT	CASSARQGFEAFF
TRBJ1-1	NA	NA	TRBV18	TGTGCCAGCTCACCACGAGTGGGGGGGGACACTGAAGCTTTCTTT	CASSPRVGGDTEAFF
TRBJ1-6	TRBD1	NA	TRBV27	TGTGCCAGCAGTTTATATTCCGGGAAAGGGGGCGCCAAGGGTTCACCCCTCCACTTT	CASSLYSGKGGAKGSPLHF
TRBJ1-2	TRBD1	NA	TRBV28	TGTGCCACCCTGGACAGGGGGGACTATGGCTACACCTTC	CATLDRGDYGYTF
TRBJ1-3	TRBD1	once	TRBV4-1	TGCGCCAGCAGCCCTCGGGACAGACCTGGAAACACCATATATTTT	CASSPRDRPGNTIYF
TRBJ1-4	TRBD1	few	TRBV28	TGTGCCAGCAGAGAACAGGGGGGAGGGACCGAAAAACTGTTTTTT	CASREQGGGTEKLFF
TRBJ1-5	NA	NA	TRBV28	TGTGCCAGCAGCGAACAGGCGAGCAATCAGCCCCAGCATTTT	CASSEQASNQPQHF
TRBJ2-5	NA	once	TRBV7-6	TGTGCCAGCAGCGGGGGGGGCAGCAACCGGGGAGAGACCCAGTACTTC	CASSGGGSNRGETQYF
TRBJ2-2	TRBD2	NA	TRBV5-1	TGCGCCAGCAGCTTGGATCTAGCGGGGGTCGGGGAGCTGTTTTTT	CASSLDLAGVGELFF
TRBJ2-7	NA	NA	TRBV6-5	TGTGCCAGCAGTTTCGAGGGCAGCCTGTACGAGCAGTACTTC	CASSFEGSLYEQYF
TRBJ2-5	TRBD2	NA	TRBV11-2	TGTGCCAGCAGCCCCCGGCTGGGGGGGCAAGAGACCCAGTACTTC	CASSPRLGGQETQYF
TRBJ2-3	TRBD2	NA	TRBV6-2/TRBV6-3	TGTGCCAGCAGTTACTCGAGCGGGGGGGCCAGAGATACGCAGTATTTT	CASSYSSGGARDTQYF
TRBJ1-4	TRBD1	NA	TRBV18	TGTGCCAGCTCAAGAACAGGGGTTTCGGATGAAAAACTGTTTTTT	CASSRTGVSDEKLFF
TRBJ2-1	NA	NA	TRBV18	TGTGCCAGCTCACCAGGGAACACCCAGGGGAATGAGCAGTTCTTC	CASSPGNTQGNEQFF
TRBJ1-2	NA	NA	TRBV4-3	TGCGCCAGCAGCCAAGATGTCGGTTTTCGCTATGGCTACACCTTC	CASSQDVGFRYGYTF
TRBJ2-1	NA	NA	TRBV9	TGTGCCAGCAGCGTAGGGAGTGACGGCAATAAGCAGTTCTTC	CASSVGSDGNKQFF
TRBJ1-5	TRBD1	NA	TRBV29-1	TGCAGCGTTGGGACAGGGGTCCATCAGCCCCAGCATTTT	CSVGTGVHQPQHF
TRBJ2-1	NA	NA	TRBV27	TGTGCCAGCAGTTTACAACTACCTGAGCAGTTCTTC	CASSLQLPEQFF
TRBJ2-2	NA	NA	TRBV7-6	TGTGCCAGCAGCTTGGCAGGGGCGGACACCGGGGAGCTGTTTTTT	CASSLAGADTGELFF
TRBJ2-5	TRBD2	NA	TRBV19	TGTGCCAGTAGTACGAAACTAGCGGGGGGAAAAGAGACCCAGTACTTC	CASSTKLAGGKETQYF
TRBJ1-1	TRBD1	once	TRBV10-3	TGTGCCATCAGTGTAGGGACAGGGTACACTGAAGCTTTCTTT	CAISVGTGYTEAFF
TRBJ1-2	TRBD1	NA	TRBV19	TGTGCCAGTAGCGAGGGGACAGCCCGAAGGCTTGGCTACACCTTC	CASSEGTARRLGYTF
TRBJ1-2	TRBD1	NA	TRBV14	TGTGCCAGCAGCAGCCGGACAGGGGGCTATGGCTACACCTTC	CASSSRTGGYGYTF
TRBJ2-3	TRBD2	NA	TRBV6-5	TGTGCCAGCAGACGCGGGGGGGCCACAGATACGCAGTATTTT	CASRRGGATDTQYF
TRBJ1-3	NA	NA	TRBV28	TGTGCCAGCAGTTTGGAGTCGTTTAGACTCTCCGGAAACACCATATATTTT	CASSLESFRLSGNTIYF
TRBJ1-3	NA	few	TRBV19	TGTGCCAGTAGTGAGGACAGCAGAAACACCATATATTTT	CASSEDSRNTIYF
TRBJ2-7	TRBD2	NA	TRBV6-2/TRBV6-3	TGTGCCAGCAGTTCAAGTATTAGCGGGAGATACGAGCAGTACTTC	CASSSSISGRYEQYF
TRBJ2-3	NA	once	TRBV10-3	TGTGCCATCAGTGCCCCAGGGTATAGCACAGATACGCAGTATTTT	CAISAPGYSTDTQYF
TRBJ1-2	NA	NA	TRBV7-9	TGTGCCAGCAGCTCGGACTTAGAGGGCTACACCTTC	CASSSDLEGYTF